A selection of T cell receptor beta chains follows, all from one sample in a study of T cells after yellow fever vaccination. TCRdb recomputed calls from the 5' RACE reads with MiXCR, one row per CDR3 protein. Of about 120,000 distinct CDR3 sequences in the sample, roughly 8.4% were seen once. Sequenced material: CD8+ T cells sorted from PBMCs, taken 45 days after the yellow fever booster vaccination. Receptors were obtained from a man aged 25-45 years who received the YFV17D yellow fever vaccine. The CDR3 runs from the conserved cysteine through the conserved F or W. D genes are given only for firm matches. Clone sizes are given selectively: once, few, many, or a class where the clone is expanded.

D gene	V gene	CDR3 length	J gene	clone size	CDR3 DNA	CDR3 protein
NA	TRBV4-3	18	TRBJ2-1	many	TGCGCCAGCAGCCAAGGAAAGTTCCCGGGACACTTAGTCAATGAGCAGTTCTTC	CASSQGKFPGHLVNEQFF
TRBD2	TRBV6-5	15	TRBJ2-3	many	TGTGCCAGCAGTTACTCCAGCGGGAGACTAGATACGCAGTATTTT	CASSYSSGRLDTQYF
NA	TRBV7-6	15	TRBJ1-4	many	TGTGCCAGCAGCCAACACGCGGGGGGGAATGAAAAACTGTTTTTT	CASSQHAGGNEKLFF
NA	TRBV20-1	14	TRBJ2-1	NA	TGCAGTGCTAGCGTACCGGACGATTACAATGAGCAGTTCTTC	CSASVPDDYNEQFF
NA	TRBV9	15	TRBJ1-2	many	TGTGCCAGCAGCGTACGACAGCAAGGGGGCTATGGCTACACCTTC	CASSVRQQGGYGYTF
TRBD2	TRBV5-1	13	TRBJ2-1	many	TGCGCCAGCAGCTCAATAGCGGGAGATGAGCAGTTCTTC	CASSSIAGDEQFF
NA	TRBV20-1	15	TRBJ1-4	many	TGCAGTGCTATCTCCTCGAGGGCAACTAATGAAAAACTGTTTTTT	CSAISSRATNEKLFF
NA	TRBV7-9	16	TRBJ1-2	NA	TGTGCCAGCAGCTTACAATCACCGCACGATTCGGATGGCTACACCTTC	CASSLQSPHDSDGYTF
NA	TRBV29-1	14	TRBJ2-2	many	TGCAGCGTTGACCGGGCAGGGAGCACCGGGGAGCTGTTTTTT	CSVDRAGSTGELFF
NA	TRBV6-5	16	TRBJ1-1	many	TGTGCCAGCAGTTACTCGACAGGAGGTTCAAACACTGAAGCTTTCTTT	CASSYSTGGSNTEAFF
TRBD2	TRBV12-3/TRBV12-4	15	TRBJ2-3	many	TGTGCCAGCAGTTATCTAGCGGGAGGCACAGATACGCAGTATTTT	CASSYLAGGTDTQYF
NA	TRBV27	12	TRBJ2-7	many	TGTGCCAGCAAGTCTGGGGGAAACGAGCAGTACTTC	CASKSGGNEQYF
NA	TRBV27	14	TRBJ2-5	many	TGTGCCAGCAGTTTATCGGTAGGACAAGAGACCCAGTACTTC	CASSLSVGQETQYF
NA	TRBV11-3	15	TRBJ2-3	many	TGTGCCAGCAGCCCCGGGCGGAGTAGGGCAGATACGCAGTATTTT	CASSPGRSRADTQYF
TRBD2	TRBV6-2/TRBV6-3	16	TRBJ2-1	many	TGTGCCAGCAGTTTTGCGAGTCTAGCGGAATACAATGAGCAGTTCTTC	CASSFASLAEYNEQFF
NA	TRBV28	13	TRBJ2-5	many	TGTGCCAGCAGTTTGGAGTATCAAGAGACCCAGTACTTC	CASSLEYQETQYF
NA	TRBV11-2	19	TRBJ2-1	many	TGTGCCAGCAGCCCGATCGATGACGGTTACTCTTTCAATGTCAATGAGCAGTTCTTC	CASSPIDDGYSFNVNEQFF
NA	TRBV4-3	15	TRBJ1-3	many	TGCGCCAGCAGCCAAGATAAGACACCCGGAAACACCATATATTTT	CASSQDKTPGNTIYF
TRBD2	TRBV7-9	15	TRBJ2-2	many	TGTGCCAGCAGCTCCACTAGCGCGAACACCGGGGAGCTGTTTTTT	CASSSTSANTGELFF
NA	TRBV20-1	12	TRBJ1-1	many	TGCAGTGCTAGAGGAGAAGGGGCTGAAGCTTTCTTT	CSARGEGAEAFF
NA	TRBV5-1	14	TRBJ2-5	few	TGCGCCAGCAGCTTCCTGGGACTTTTGGAGACCCAGTACTTC	CASSFLGLLETQYF
NA	TRBV4-2	16	TRBJ1-3	few	TGTGCCAGCAGCCAAGATATGGCGTTCTCTGGAAACACCATATATTTT	CASSQDMAFSGNTIYF
NA	TRBV20-1	13	TRBJ2-7	large	TGCAGTGCTGGAACCGGGACGGCCTACGAGCAGTACTTC	CSAGTGTAYEQYF